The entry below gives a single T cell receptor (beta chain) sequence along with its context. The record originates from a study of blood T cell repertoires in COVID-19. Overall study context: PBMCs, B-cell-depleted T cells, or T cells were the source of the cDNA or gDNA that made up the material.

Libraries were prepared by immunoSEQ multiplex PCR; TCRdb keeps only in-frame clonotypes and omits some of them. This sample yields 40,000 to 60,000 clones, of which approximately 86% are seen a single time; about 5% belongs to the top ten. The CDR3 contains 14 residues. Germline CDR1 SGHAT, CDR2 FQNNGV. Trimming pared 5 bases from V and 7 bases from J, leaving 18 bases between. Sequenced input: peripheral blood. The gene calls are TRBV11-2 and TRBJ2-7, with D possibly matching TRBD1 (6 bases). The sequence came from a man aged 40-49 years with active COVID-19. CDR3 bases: TGTGCCAGCAGCCCCGGGACAAGGGTGGGGGAGCAGTACTTC. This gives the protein CASSPGTRVGEQYF.